This T cell receptor beta chain was documented in a study of Ad26.COV2.S vaccination and SARS-CoV-2 variants. Study overall: Dosing was one shot or two shots 56 days apart.

The table came from immunoSEQ multiplex PCR; TCRdb's copy has only in-frame clones and leaves some out. The sample contains hundreds of thousands of clones, more than 85% of which appear only once. As to treatment: around 19 received Ad26.COV2.S at low or high dose, single or two shots; about five received placebo; per-sample allocation not given. At day 63 after the first vaccine or placebo injection, samples were drawn. The study used a vaccine consisting of an Ad26 vector that expressed Wuhan-strain SARS-CoV-2 spike. Trimming left V 5 bases short and J 2 bases short, with 9 bases between. The germline V gene has CDR1 MNHEY and CDR2 SMNVEV (reference sequence). This CDR3 comprises 13 residues.

This material consisted of peripheral blood, taken in a trial of Ad26.COV2.S vaccine versus placebo. This TCR was recovered from a person between 18 and 65 years old who received the Ad26.COV2.S COVID-19 vaccine or a placebo. The rearrangement links TRBV27 to TRBJ1-2, with D possibly being TRBD1 (6 bases). CDR3: CASSPDRNYGYTF. The CDR3 DNA sequence: TGTGCCAGCAGTCCTGACAGGAACTATGGCTACACCTTC.